This is a list of T cell receptor beta chains from one sample in a study of T cell changes during pregnancy in multiple sclerosis. The data were produced by immunoSEQ multiplex PCR, yet TCRdb's version contains in-frame clones alone and is incomplete. The sample lists 85,000 to 100,000 clones; 85% to 95% were seen once. Material: peripheral blood, obtained in the first trimester of pregnancy. The receptors here all came from a female donor with multiple sclerosis, enrolled in a pregnancy study. Each CDR3 is given with its conserved first and last residue. The D gene is left open where the match is weak. Clone sizes are given selectively: once, few, many, or a class where the clone is expanded.

j_call v_call clone_size d_call cdr3_aa cdr3_nt
TRBJ1-4 TRBV5-1 . . CASSLEGGGLSEKLFF TGCGCCAGCAGCTTGGAAGGCGGGGGGCTGAGTGAAAAACTGTTTTTT
TRBJ2-3 TRBV4-3 once . CASSLGQGQTDTQYF TGCGCCAGCAGCCTCGGGCAGGGTCAAACAGATACGCAGTATTTT
TRBJ2-6 TRBV15 . . CATSRGADSGANVLTF TGTGCCACCAGCAGGGGGGCAGACTCTGGGGCCAACGTCCTGACTTTC
TRBJ2-7 TRBV7-8 . . CASSPQVSGSFSSYEQYF TGTGCCAGCAGCCCCCAAGTTAGCGGTTCTTTTAGCTCCTACGAGCAGTACTTC
TRBJ2-7 TRBV9 . . CASSVSHGSYEQYF TGTGCCAGCAGCGTTTCCCACGGTTCCTACGAGCAGTACTTC
TRBJ2-2 TRBV29-1 once TRBD1 CSASHPGQNSPTNTGELFF TGCAGCGCTAGCCACCCGGGACAGAATAGCCCAACGAACACCGGGGAGCTGTTTTTT
TRBJ2-2 TRBV5-1 . TRBD1 CASSYRGSNTGELFF TGCGCCAGCAGCTACAGGGGCTCGAACACCGGGGAGCTGTTTTTT
TRBJ1-1 TRBV27 . . CASSLRGSTEAFF TGTGCCAGCAGTTTAAGGGGGAGCACTGAAGCTTTCTTT
TRBJ1-4 TRBV5-1 . . CASSLAAGLSTNEKLFF TGCGCCAGCAGCTTGGCGGCAGGACTATCGACTAATGAAAAACTGTTTTTT
TRBJ2-7 TRBV5-1 . . CASSLLAGKNEQYF TGCGCCAGCAGCCTATTGGCAGGGAAGAACGAGCAGTACTTC
TRBJ2-3 TRBV6-5 . . CASSEDRDTDTQYF TGTGCCAGCAGTGAAGACAGAGACACAGATACGCAGTATTTT
TRBJ1-2 TRBV13 once TRBD1 CASSWGQGGSYGYTF TGTGCCAGCAGCTGGGGACAGGGTGGCAGCTATGGCTACACCTTC
TRBJ2-7 TRBV5-4 . . CASSYGGRPSYEQYF TGTGCCAGCAGCTATGGTGGCAGGCCCTCCTACGAGCAGTACTTC
TRBJ2-5 TRBV6-6 . TRBD1 CATSLGTEETQYF TGTGCCACCTCACTAGGGACAGAGGAGACCCAGTACTTC
TRBJ2-7 TRBV4-2 . TRBD1 CASSLQPDRGDYEQYF TGTGCCAGCAGCCTCCAACCAGACAGGGGAGACTACGAGCAGTACTTC
TRBJ1-2 TRBV5-1 once TRBD1 CASSSWDRVGGYTF TGCGCCAGCAGCAGCTGGGACAGGGTCGGAGGCTACACCTTC
TRBJ1-1 TRBV19 . TRBD1 CATSQGDIGGTEAFF TGTGCGACGTCACAGGGGGATATAGGGGGCACTGAAGCTTTCTTT
TRBJ2-2 TRBV28 once . CASSLYPGRTGELFF TGTGCCAGCAGTTTATACCCAGGCAGGACCGGGGAGCTGTTTTTT
TRBJ1-5 TRBV6-1 . . CASSESGGNQPQHF TGTGCCAGCAGTGAGTCTGGGGGGAATCAGCCCCAGCATTTT
TRBJ1-1 TRBV29-1 . TRBD1 CSVVGQAISWGTEAFF TGCAGCGTTGTAGGACAGGCAATTTCTTGGGGCACTGAAGCTTTCTTT
TRBJ2-6 TRBV28 . TRBD2 CASSRGGPGANVLTF TGTGCCAGCAGTAGGGGAGGGCCTGGGGCCAACGTCCTGACTTTC
TRBJ2-5 TRBV15 . . CATSTGRGETQYF TGTGCCACCAGCACCGGGCGAGGGGAGACCCAGTACTTC
TRBJ2-2 TRBV27 . TRBD2 CASSFQREAGELFF TGTGCCAGCAGTTTCCAGCGGGAGGCCGGGGAGCTGTTTTTT
TRBJ1-4 TRBV9 few . CASSPAGGLGEKLFF TGTGCCAGCAGCCCGGCGGGGGGCTTGGGGGAAAAACTGTTTTTT
TRBJ2-7 TRBV11-2 . . CASSPHLEGGIRHEQYF TGTGCCAGCAGCCCACACTTAGAGGGGGGGATCCGCCACGAGCAGTACTTC
TRBJ2-2 TRBV18 . . CASSPPKAMNTGELFF TGTGCCAGCTCACCACCGAAAGCAATGAACACCGGGGAGCTGTTTTTT
TRBJ1-2 TRBV5-1 . TRBD1 CASSTEQGFPPYGYTF TGCGCCAGCAGCACGGAACAGGGGTTCCCTCCCTATGGCTACACCTTC
TRBJ2-5 TRBV2 . TRBD2 CASSETRGEQETQYF TGTGCCAGCAGTGAAACCCGGGGGGAACAAGAGACCCAGTACTTC
TRBJ2-7 TRBV29-1 . TRBD1 CSVVLRTGGSEQYF TGCAGCGTTGTACTGAGGACAGGGGGCAGCGAGCAGTACTTC
TRBJ2-3 TRBV29-1 . TRBD2 CSASGVAGGKDTQYF TGCAGCGCCTCTGGGGTTGCGGGAGGGAAAGATACGCAGTATTTT
TRBJ1-4 TRBV28 . . CASSWRGEKLFF TGTGCCAGCAGTTGGAGGGGAGAAAAACTGTTTTTT
TRBJ1-1 TRBV15 . . CATSRGAGRFMDMNTEAFF TGTGCCACCAGCAGAGGGGCAGGGAGGTTCATGGACATGAACACTGAAGCTTTCTTT
TRBJ1-6 TRBV7-2 . TRBD1 CASSPTGGHNSPLHF TGTGCCAGCAGCCCAACAGGGGGCCATAATTCACCCCTCCACTTT
TRBJ1-2 TRBV7-3 . TRBD1 CASSLTGTGAYGYTF TGTGCCAGCAGCTTAACGGGGACAGGGGCTTATGGCTACACCTTC
TRBJ1-1 TRBV18 . . CASSLQVNTEAFF TGTGCCAGCTCACTACAGGTGAACACTGAAGCTTTCTTT
TRBJ2-7 TRBV5-1 . TRBD2 CASSQRESGYEQYF TGCGCCAGCAGCCAGCGGGAGAGTGGCTACGAGCAGTACTTC
TRBJ2-5 TRBV30 . TRBD2 CAWSSLSGSFGETQYF TGTGCCTGGAGCTCCCTAAGCGGGAGTTTCGGAGAGACCCAGTACTTC
TRBJ2-7 TRBV10-3 few . CAISESSYEQYF TGTGCCATCAGTGAGTCGAGTTACGAGCAGTACTTC
TRBJ2-5 TRBV7-6 . . CASSLGGSGGKETQYF TGTGCCAGCAGCTTGGGTGGGAGTGGGGGCAAAGAGACCCAGTACTTC
TRBJ2-3 TRBV29-1 . . CSAGWGDTQYF TGCAGTGCGGGATGGGGAGATACGCAGTATTTT
TRBJ2-1 TRBV7-8 . . CASRVSGLLPTNEQFF TGTGCCAGCAGAGTTAGTGGACTTCTACCTACAAATGAGCAGTTCTTC
TRBJ1-2 TRBV4-2 . TRBD1 CASSQVDGQGYGYTF TGTGCCAGCAGCCAAGTCGATGGACAGGGGTATGGCTACACCTTC
TRBJ1-1 TRBV28 few . CASSLKLGGYTEAFF TGTGCCAGCAGTTTAAAGTTGGGGGGGTATACTGAAGCTTTCTTT
TRBJ2-7 TRBV28 once TRBD1 CASSDPGQGDNEQYF TGTGCCAGCAGTGACCCGGGACAGGGTGACAACGAGCAGTACTTC
TRBJ1-4 TRBV7-9 . TRBD1 CASSFRQGADEKLFF TGTGCCAGCAGCTTCCGACAGGGGGCAGATGAAAAACTGTTTTTT
TRBJ1-1 TRBV27 . . CASSLREDTEAFF TGTGCCAGCAGTTTGCGGGAGGACACTGAAGCTTTCTTT
TRBJ2-1 TRBV18 once . CASSRGLYYNEQFF TGTGCCAGCTCACGTGGACTATATTACAATGAGCAGTTCTTC
TRBJ1-2 TRBV2 once TRBD1 CASSKEGAGYGYTF TGTGCCAGCTCGAAAGAGGGGGCTGGGTATGGCTACACCTTC
TRBJ2-4 TRBV7-9 . . CASSPGLAVVRQYF TGTGCCAGCAGCCCGGGACTGGCCGTGGTTCGTCAGTACTTC
TRBJ1-2 TRBV5-1 . TRBD1 CASSPVPGGSYGYTF TGCGCCAGCAGCCCCGTTCCAGGGGGAAGCTATGGCTACACCTTC
TRBJ2-1 TRBV19 . . CASSIQGWAEQFF TGTGCCAGTAGTATTCAGGGGTGGGCAGAGCAGTTCTTC
TRBJ1-2 TRBV11-2 . TRBD1 CASSPTGAGMSNGYTF TGTGCCAGCAGCCCCACAGGGGCAGGGATGAGCAATGGCTACACCTTC
TRBJ1-1 TRBV6-5 once TRBD1 CASSCWDSMNTEAFF TGTGCCAGCAGTTGTTGGGACAGTATGAACACTGAAGCTTTCTTT
TRBJ2-7 TRBV7-2 . . CASSLGAKSYEQYF TGTGCCAGCAGCTTGGGGGCGAAGTCCTACGAGCAGTACTTC
TRBJ2-1 TRBV6-4 . . CASARDSYNEQFF TGTGCCAGCGCTCGCGATTCCTACAATGAGCAGTTCTTC
TRBJ2-1 TRBV6-1 . . CASSENHRRFF TGTGCCAGCAGTGAAAATCACAGGCGGTTCTTC